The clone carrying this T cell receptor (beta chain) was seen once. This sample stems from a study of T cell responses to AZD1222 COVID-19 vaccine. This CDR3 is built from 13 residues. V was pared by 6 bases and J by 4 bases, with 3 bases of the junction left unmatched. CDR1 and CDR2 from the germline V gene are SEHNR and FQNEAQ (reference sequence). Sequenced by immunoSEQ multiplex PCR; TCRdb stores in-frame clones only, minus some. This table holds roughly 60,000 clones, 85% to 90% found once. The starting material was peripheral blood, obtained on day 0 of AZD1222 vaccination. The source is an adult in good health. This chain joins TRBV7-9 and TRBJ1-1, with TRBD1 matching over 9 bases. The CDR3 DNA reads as TGTGCCAGCAGGATGGACAGGGGCACTGAAGCTTTCTTT. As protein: CASRMDRGTEAFF.